What follows is one T cell receptor beta chain and its context. The data derive from a study of blood T cell repertoires in COVID-19. Study-level information: The analysed material was cDNA or gDNA that came from T cells, B-cell-depleted T cells, or PBMCs.

Source study methods: Nucleated cell number was recorded as an estimate derived from reference gene primer amplification. Measured with immunoSEQ multiplex PCR; TCRdb has only the in-frame clones, and not every one. Clone size and the V and J calls come from that table; the DNA yielded D and trimming. The data contain 400,000 to 550,000 clones, roughly 89% of them seen just once; the ten biggest clones take up 4% to 5.5%. The CDR3 spans 13 residues. The junction had 0 bases not matched to a gene; V was cut back by 6 bases and J by 2 bases. This sequence was found in a woman between 25 and 40 years old with acute or convalescent COVID-19. The sequenced sample was peripheral blood. V usage is TRBV12-3 or TRBV12-4 and J usage is TRBJ1-3, with 8 positions matching TRBD1. The CDR3 is CASRDRAGNTIYF. CDR3 nucleotides: TGTGCCAGCAGGGACAGGGCTGGAAACACCATATATTTT.